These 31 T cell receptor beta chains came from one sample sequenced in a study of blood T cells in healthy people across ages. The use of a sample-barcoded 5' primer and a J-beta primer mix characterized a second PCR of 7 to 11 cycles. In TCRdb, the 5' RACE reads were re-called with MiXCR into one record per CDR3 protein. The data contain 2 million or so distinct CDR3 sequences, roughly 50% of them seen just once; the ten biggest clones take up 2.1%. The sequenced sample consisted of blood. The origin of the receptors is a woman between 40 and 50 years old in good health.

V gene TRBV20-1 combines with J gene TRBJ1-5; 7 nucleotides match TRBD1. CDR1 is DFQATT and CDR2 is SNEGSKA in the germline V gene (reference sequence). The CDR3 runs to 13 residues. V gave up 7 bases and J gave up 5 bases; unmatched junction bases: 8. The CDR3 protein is CSVQVTGDQPQHF. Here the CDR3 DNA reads TGCAGTGTTCAAGTCACAGGGGATCAGCCCCAGCATTTT.

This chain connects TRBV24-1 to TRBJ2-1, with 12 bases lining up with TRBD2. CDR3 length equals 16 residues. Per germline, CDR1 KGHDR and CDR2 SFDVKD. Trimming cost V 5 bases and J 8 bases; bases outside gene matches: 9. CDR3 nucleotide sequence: TGTGCCACCAGTGGGACTAGCGGGACTAGAACGGATGAGCAGTTCTTC. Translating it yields CATSGTSGTRTDEQFF.

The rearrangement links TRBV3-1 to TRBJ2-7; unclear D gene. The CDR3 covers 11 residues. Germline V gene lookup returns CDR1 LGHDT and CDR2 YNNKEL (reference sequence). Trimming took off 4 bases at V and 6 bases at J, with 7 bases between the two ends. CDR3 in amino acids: CASSPTGEQYF. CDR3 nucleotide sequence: TGTGCCAGCAGCCCTACGGGCGAGCAGTACTTC.

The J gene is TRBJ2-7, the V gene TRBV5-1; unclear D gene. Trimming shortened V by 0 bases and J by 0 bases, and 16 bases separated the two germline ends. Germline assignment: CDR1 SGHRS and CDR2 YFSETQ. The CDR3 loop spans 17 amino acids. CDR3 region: CASSLDDGELSSYEQYF. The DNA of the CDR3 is TGCGCCAGCAGCTTGGATGATGGGGAATTGAGCTCCTACGAGCAGTACTTC.

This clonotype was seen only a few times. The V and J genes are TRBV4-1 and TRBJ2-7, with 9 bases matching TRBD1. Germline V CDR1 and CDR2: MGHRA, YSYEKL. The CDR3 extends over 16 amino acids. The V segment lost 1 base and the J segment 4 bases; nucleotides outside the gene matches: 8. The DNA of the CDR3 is TGCGCCAGCAGCCAAGTCACCGGGACAGGGCAATACGAGCAGTACTTC. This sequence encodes CASSQVTGTGQYEQYF.

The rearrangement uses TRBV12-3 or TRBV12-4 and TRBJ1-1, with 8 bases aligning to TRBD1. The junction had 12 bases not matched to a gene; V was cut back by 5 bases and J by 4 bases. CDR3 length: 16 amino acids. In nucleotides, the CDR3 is TGTGCCAGCAGTACTTATGGGCAGGGGGCGCGCACTGAAGCTTTCTTT. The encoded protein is CASSTYGQGARTEAFF.

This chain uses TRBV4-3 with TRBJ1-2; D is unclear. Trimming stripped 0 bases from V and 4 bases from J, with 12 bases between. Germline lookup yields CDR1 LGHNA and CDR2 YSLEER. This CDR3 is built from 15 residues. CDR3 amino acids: CASSQDVRGSYGYTF. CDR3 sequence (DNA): TGCGCCAGCAGCCAAGATGTTCGGGGATCCTATGGCTACACCTTC.

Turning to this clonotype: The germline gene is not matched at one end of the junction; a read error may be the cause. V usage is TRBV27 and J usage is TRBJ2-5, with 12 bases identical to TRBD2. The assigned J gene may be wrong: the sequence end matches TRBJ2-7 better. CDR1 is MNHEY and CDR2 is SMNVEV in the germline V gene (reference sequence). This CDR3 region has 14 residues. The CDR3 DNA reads TGTGCCTGCAGTTTGACTAGCGGGGGCTACGAGCAGTACTTC. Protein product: CACSLTSGGYEQYF.

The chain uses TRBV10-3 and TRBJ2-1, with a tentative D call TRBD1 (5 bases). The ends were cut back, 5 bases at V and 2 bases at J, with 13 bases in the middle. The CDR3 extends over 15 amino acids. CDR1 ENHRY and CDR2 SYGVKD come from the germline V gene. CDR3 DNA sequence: TGTGCCATCAGTCAGGGTTTCAAACCCTACAATGAGCAGTTCTTC. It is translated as CAISQGFKPYNEQFF.

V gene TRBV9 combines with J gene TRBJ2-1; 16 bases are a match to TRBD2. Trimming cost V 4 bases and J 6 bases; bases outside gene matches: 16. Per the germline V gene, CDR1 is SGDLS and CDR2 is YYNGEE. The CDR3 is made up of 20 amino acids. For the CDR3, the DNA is TGTGCCAGCAGCACCACACCAGGGACTAGCGGGGGGGCGTTTATCAATGAGCAGTTCTTC. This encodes CASSTTPGTSGGAFINEQFF.

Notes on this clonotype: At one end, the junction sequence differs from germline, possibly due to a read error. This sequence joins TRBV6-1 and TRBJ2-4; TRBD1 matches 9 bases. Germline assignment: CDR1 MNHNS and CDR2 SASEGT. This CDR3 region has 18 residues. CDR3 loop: CASQGVQGARWARNIQYF. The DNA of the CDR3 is TGTGCCTCACAGGGGGTACAGGGGGCGCGTTGGGCCAGAAACATTCAGTACTTC.

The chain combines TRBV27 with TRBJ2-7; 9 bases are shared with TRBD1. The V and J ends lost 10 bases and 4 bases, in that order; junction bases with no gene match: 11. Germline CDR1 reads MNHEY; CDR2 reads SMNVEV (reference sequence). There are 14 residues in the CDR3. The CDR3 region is CATRWGQGAYEQYF. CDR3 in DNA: TGTGCCACCCGATGGGGACAGGGCGCTTACGAGCAGTACTTC.

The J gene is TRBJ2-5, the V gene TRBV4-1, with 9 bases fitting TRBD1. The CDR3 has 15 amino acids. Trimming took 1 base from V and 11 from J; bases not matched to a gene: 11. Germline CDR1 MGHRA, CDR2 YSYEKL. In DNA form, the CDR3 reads TGCGCCAGCAGCCAAGTCGGGACAGGGATCAATGAGCAGTACTTC. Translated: CASSQVGTGINEQYF.

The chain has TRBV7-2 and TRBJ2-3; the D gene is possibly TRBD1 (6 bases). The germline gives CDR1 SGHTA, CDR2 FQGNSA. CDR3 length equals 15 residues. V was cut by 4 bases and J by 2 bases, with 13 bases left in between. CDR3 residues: CASSSHYRDTDTQYF. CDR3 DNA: TGTGCCAGCAGCTCCCATTACAGGGACACAGATACGCAGTATTTT.

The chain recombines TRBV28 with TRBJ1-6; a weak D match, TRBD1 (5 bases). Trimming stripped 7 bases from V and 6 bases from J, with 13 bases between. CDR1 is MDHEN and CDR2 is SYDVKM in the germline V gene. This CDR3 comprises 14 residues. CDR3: CASTPGDSNSPLHF. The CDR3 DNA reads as TGTGCCAGCACCCCGGGGGATAGTAATTCACCCCTCCACTTT.

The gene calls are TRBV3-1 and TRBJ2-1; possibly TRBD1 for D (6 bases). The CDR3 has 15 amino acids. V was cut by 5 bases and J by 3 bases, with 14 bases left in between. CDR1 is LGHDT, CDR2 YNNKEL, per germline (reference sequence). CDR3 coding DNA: TGTGCCAGCAGCGTGGACAGAACATACTACAATGAGCAGTTCTTC. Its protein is CASSVDRTYYNEQFF.

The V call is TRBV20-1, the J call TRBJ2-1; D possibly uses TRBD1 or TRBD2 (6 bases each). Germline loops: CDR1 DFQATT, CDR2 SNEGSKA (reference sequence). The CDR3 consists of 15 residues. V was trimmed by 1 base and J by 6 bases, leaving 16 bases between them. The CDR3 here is CSARVRGALANEQFF. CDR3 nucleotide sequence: TGCAGTGCTAGAGTGAGGGGGGCCTTGGCCAATGAGCAGTTCTTC.

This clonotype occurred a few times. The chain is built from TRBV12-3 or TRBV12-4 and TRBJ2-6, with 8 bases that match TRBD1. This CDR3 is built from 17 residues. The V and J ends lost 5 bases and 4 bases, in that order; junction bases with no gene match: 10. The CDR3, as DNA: TGTGCCAGCAGTCCCTCAGGACAGGGAGGAGGGGCCAACGTCCTGACTTTC. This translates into CASSPSGQGGGANVLTF.

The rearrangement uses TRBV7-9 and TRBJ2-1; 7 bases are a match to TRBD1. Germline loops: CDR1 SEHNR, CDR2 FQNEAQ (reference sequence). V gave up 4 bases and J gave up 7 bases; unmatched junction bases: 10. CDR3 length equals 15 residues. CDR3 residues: CASSSWTGSRNEQFF. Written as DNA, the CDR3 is TGTGCCAGCAGCTCCTGGACAGGATCGAGGAATGAGCAGTTCTTC.

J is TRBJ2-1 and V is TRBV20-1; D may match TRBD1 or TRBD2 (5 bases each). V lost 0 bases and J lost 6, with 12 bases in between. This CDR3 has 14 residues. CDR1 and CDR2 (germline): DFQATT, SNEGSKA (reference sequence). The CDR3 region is CSARESWGFNEQFF. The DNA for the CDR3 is TGCAGTGCTAGAGAGAGTTGGGGGTTCAATGAGCAGTTCTTC.

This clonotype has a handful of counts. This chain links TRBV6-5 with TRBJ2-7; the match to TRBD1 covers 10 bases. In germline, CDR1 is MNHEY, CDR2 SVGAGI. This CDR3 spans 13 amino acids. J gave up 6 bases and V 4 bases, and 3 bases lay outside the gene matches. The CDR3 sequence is CASSSDRGGEQYF. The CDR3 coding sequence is TGTGCCAGCAGTTCGGACAGGGGGGGCGAGCAGTACTTC.

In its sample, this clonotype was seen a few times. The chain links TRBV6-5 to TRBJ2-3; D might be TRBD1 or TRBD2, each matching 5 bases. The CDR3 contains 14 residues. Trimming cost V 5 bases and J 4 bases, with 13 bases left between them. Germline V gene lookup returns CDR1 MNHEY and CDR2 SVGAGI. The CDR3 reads CASSRDEGSDTQYF. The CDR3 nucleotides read TGTGCCAGCAGTAGGGACGAGGGGTCAGATACGCAGTATTTT.

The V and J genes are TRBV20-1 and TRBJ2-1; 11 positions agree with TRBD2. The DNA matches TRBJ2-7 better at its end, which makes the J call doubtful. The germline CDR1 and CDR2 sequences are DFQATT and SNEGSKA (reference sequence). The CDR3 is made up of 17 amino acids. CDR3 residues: CSARGGLADNPYNEQYF. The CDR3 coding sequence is TGCAGTGCTAGAGGGGGACTAGCGGATAACCCCTACAATGAGCAGTACTTC.

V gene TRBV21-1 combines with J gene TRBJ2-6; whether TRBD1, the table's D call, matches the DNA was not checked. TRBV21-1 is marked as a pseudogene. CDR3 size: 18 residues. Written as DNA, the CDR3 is TGTGCCAGCAGCAAGGGACAGGTTCCTACTTCTGGGGCCAACGTCCTGACTTTC. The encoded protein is CASSKGQVPTSGANVLTF.

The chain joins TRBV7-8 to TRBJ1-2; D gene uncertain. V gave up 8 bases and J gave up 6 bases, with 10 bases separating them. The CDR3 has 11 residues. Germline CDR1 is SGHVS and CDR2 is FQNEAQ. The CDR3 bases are TGTGCCAGCGCACAGCGAAATGGCTACACCTTC. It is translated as CASAQRNGYTF.

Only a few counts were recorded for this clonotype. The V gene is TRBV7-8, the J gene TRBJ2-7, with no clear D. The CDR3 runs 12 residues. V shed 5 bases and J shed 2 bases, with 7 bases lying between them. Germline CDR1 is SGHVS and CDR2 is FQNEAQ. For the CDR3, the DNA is TGTGCCAGCAGCGCACGAACCTACGAGCAGTACTTC. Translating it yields CASSARTYEQYF.

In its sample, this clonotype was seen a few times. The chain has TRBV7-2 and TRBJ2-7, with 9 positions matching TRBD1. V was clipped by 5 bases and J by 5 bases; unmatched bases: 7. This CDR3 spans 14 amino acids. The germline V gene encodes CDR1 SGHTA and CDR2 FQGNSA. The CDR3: CASSPRQGGHEQYF. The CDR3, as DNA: TGTGCCAGCAGCCCCCGACAGGGGGGCCACGAGCAGTACTTC.

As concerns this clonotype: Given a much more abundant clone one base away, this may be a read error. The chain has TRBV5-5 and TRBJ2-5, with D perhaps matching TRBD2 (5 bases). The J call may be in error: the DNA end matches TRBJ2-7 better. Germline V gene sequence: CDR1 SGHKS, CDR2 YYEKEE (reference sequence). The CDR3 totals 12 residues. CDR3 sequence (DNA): TGTGCCAGCAGCCCGGCGGGCCACGAGCAGTACTTC. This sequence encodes CASSPAGHEQYF.

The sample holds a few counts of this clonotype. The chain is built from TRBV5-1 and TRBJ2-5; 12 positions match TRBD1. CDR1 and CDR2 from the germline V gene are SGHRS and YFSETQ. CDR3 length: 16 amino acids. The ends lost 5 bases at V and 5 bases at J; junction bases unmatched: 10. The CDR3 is CASRTAGTGGWETQYF. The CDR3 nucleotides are TGCGCCAGCAGGACCGCGGGGACAGGGGGCTGGGAGACCCAGTACTTC.

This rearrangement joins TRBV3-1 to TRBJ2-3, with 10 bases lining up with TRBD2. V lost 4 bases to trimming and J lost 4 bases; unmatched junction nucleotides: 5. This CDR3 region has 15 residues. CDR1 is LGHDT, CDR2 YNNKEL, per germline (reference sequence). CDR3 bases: TGTGCCAGCAGCCCGATAGCGGGGGGATCAGATACGCAGTATTTT. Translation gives CASSPIAGGSDTQYF.

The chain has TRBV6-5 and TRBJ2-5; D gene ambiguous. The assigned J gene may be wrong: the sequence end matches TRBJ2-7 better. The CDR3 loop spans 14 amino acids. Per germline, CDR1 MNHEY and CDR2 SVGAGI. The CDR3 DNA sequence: TGTGCCAGCAGTTACGGGAAGGGCACCTACGAGCAGTACTTC. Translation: CASSYGKGTYEQYF.